This passage covers 3 T cell receptor beta chains from one sample sequenced in a study of graft-versus-host responses after intestinal transplantation. Only in-frame clones appear in the TCRdb table, and some are missing; sequencing was by immunoSEQ multiplex PCR. The table lists some 70,000 clones, 80% to 95% of them singletons. Sequencing used bone marrow, obtained 700 to 750 days after intestinal transplantation. Receptor source: a human patient who received an intestinal transplant, so some T cells may come from the graft donor.

The gene calls are TRBV13 and TRBJ2-3, with 13 bases lining up with TRBD2. Per germline, CDR1 PRHDT and CDR2 FYEKMQ (reference sequence). The CDR3 totals 14 residues. After removal of 5 bases from V and 14 bases from J, the junction contained 10 bases not matched to a gene. CDR3 bases: TGTGCCAGCAGCGCACTAGCGGGGGGGCCTCAAGTGTATTTT. This encodes CASSALAGGPQVYF.

The genes are TRBV7-9 and TRBJ2-5; a possible D gene is TRBD2 (5 bases). This CDR3 spans 13 amino acids. V was pared by 8 bases and J by 0 bases, with 10 bases between. Germline CDR1 is SEHNR and CDR2 is FQNEAQ (reference sequence). The CDR3 nucleotides are TGTGCCAGCGGGGAGTCGAACCAAGAGACCCAGTACTTC. Its translation is CASGESNQETQYF.

The rearrangement links TRBV7-3 to TRBJ1-6; D possibly corresponds to TRBD1 (5 bases). Trimming removed 1 base from V and 0 bases from J, with 13 bases in between. The CDR3 has 18 amino acids. CDR1 is SGHTA and CDR2 is FQGTGA in the germline V gene. This CDR3 reads CASSLMGRRSSYNSPLHF. In DNA, the CDR3 is TGTGCCAGCAGCTTAATGGGGCGACGGAGCTCCTATAATTCACCCCTCCACTTT.